This T cell receptor (beta chain) was recorded in a study of neurological immune-mediated disorders. The J segment lost 8 bases and the V segment lost 5 bases, leaving 9 bases of the junction unmatched. This CDR3 region has 14 residues. Germline V CDR1 and CDR2: SGHTA, FQGNSA. Points from the study as a whole: Expanded clones shared no identical CDR3 amino acid sequences across subjects, which suggested private TCR-beta repertoires in all groups. HTLV-1-associated myelopathy had the most TCR clonal expansion, whereas multiple sclerosis had the least (lower than in healthy controls).

PBMCs numbering 2 million and stored at -80 C yielded the unsorted libraries. Synthesis of cDNA was carried out by template-switch 5'RACE. The reaction used 10-nucleotide random UMIs. Using its own MiXCR run on the 5' RACE reads, TCRdb lists one record per CDR3 protein. The sample shows 20,000 to 25,000 distinct CDR3 sequences, 13% of them seen only once. This clonotype appeared many times. As yet, its antigen is unknown. The material sequenced was PBMCs. The chain links TRBV7-2 to TRBJ2-1; TRBD1 aligns across 7 bases. This TCR came from a woman in her sixties with HTLV-1-associated myelopathy (HAM/TSP). The CDR3 nucleotides are TGTGCCAGCAGCCATGACTACCAGGGGGATGAGCAGTTCTTC. Its translation: CASSHDYQGDEQFF.